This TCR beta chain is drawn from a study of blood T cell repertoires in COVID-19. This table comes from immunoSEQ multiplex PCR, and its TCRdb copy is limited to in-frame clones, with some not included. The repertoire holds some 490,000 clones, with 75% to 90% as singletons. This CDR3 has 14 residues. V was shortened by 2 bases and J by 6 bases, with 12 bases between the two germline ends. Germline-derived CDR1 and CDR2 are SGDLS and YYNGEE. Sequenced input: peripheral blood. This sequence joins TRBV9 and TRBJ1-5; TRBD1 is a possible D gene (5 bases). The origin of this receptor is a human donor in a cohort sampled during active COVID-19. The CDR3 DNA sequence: TGTGCCAGCAGCGTCCAGGGTTTCGTTCAGCCCCAGCATTTT. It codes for CASSVQGFVQPQHF.